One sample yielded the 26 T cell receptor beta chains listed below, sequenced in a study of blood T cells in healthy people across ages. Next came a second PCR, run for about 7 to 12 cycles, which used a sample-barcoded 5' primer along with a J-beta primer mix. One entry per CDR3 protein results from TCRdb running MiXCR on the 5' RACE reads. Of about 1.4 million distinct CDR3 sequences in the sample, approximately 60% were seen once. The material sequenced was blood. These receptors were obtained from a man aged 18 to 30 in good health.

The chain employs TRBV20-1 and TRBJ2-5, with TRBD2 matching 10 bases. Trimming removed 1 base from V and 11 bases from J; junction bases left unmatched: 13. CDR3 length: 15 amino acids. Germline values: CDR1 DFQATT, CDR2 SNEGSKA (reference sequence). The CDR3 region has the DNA TGCAGTGCTAGAGCTCCGGGACTAGCGTGGGGAGAGCAGTACTTC. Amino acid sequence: CSARAPGLAWGEQYF.

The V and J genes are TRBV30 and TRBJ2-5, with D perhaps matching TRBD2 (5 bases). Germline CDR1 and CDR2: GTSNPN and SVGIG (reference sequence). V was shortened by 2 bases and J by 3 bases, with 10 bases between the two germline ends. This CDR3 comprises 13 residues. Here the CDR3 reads CAWSLRGKETQYF. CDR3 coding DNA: TGTGCCTGGAGTCTGAGAGGGAAAGAGACCCAGTACTTC. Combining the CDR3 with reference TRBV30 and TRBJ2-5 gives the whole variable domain SQTIHQWPATLVQPVGSPLSLECTVEGTSNPNLYWYRQAAGRGLQLLFYSVGIGQISSEVPQNLSASRPQDRQFILSSKKLLLSDSGFYLCAWSLRGKETQYFGPGTRLLVL.

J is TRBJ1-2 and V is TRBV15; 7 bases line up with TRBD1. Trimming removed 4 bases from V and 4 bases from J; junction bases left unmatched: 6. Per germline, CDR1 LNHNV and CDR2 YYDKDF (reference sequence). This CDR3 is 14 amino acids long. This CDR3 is CATSITGVGYGYTF. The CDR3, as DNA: TGTGCCACCAGCATAACAGGGGTAGGCTATGGCTACACCTTC. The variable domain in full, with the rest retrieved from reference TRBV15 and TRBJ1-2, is DAMVIQNPRYQVTQFGKPVTLSCSQTLNHNVMYWYQQKSSQAPKLLFHYYDKDFNNEADTPDNFQSRRPNTSFCFLDIRSPGLGDTAMYLCATSITGVGYGYTFGSGTRLTVV.

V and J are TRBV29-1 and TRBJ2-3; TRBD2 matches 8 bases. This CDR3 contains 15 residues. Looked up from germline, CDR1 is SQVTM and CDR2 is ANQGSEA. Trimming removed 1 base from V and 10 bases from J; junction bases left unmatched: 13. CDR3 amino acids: CSVEVAGGALLAQYF. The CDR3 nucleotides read TGCAGCGTTGAAGTAGCCGGGGGGGCCCTTCTTGCGCAGTATTTT.

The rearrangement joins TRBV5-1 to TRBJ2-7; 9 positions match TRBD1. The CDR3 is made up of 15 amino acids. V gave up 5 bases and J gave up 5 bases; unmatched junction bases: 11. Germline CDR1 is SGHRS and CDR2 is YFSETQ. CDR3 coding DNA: TGCGCCAGCAGGCCTGCCGGGACAGGGCGCAACGAGCAGTACTTC. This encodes CASRPAGTGRNEQYF.

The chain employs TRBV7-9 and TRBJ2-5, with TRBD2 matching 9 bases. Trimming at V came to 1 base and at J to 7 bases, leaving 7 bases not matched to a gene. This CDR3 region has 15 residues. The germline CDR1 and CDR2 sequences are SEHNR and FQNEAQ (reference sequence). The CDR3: CASSLGSGGPSTQYF. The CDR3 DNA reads TGTGCCAGCAGCTTAGGTAGCGGGGGCCCCTCGACCCAGTACTTC. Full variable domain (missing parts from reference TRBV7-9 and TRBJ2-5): DTGVSQNPRHKITKRGQNVTFRCDPISEHNRLYWYRQTLGQGPEFLTYFQNEAQLEKSRLLSDRFSAERPKGSFSTLEIQRTEQGDSAMYLCASSLGSGGPSTQYFGPGTRLLVL.

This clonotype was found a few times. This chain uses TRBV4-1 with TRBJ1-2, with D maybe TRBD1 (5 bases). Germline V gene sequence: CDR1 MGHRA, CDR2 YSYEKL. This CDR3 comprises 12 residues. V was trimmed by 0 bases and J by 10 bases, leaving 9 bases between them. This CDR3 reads CASSQDLRDYTF. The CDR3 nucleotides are TGCGCCAGCAGCCAAGATCTCAGGGACTACACCTTC.

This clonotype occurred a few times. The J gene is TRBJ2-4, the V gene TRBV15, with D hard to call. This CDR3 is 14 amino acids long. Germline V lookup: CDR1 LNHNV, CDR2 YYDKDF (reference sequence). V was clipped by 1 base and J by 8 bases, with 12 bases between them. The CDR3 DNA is TGTGCCACCAGCAGAGTCGCACAATTCCACATTCAGTACTTC. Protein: CATSRVAQFHIQYF.

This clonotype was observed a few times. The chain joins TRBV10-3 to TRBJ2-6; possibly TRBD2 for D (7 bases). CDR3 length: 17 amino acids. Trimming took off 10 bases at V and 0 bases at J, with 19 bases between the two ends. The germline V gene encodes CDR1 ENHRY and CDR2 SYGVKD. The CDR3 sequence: CANGGRENDSGANVLTF. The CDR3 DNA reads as TGTGCCAACGGGGGGCGGGAAAACGACTCTGGGGCCAACGTCCTGACTTTC.

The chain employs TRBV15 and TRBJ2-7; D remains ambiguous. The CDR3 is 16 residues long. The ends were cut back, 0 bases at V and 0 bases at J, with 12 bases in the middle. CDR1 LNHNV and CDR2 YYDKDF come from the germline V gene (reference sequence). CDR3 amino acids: CATSRDQSLSSYEQYF. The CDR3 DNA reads TGTGCCACCAGCAGAGATCAGAGTCTGAGCTCCTACGAGCAGTACTTC.

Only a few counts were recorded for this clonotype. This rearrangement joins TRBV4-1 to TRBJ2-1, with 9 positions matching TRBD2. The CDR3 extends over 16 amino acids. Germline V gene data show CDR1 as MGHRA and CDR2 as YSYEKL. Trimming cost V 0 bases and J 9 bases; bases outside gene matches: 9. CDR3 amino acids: CASSQEGSGSSGEQFF. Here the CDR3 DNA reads TGCGCCAGCAGCCAAGAGGGTAGCGGGAGTTCAGGTGAGCAGTTCTTC.

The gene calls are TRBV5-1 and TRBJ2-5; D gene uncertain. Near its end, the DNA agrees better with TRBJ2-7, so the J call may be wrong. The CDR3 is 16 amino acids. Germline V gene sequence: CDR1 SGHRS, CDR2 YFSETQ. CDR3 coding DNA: TGCGCCAGCAGCTTGATTGTGGCTTCAGGACCACACGAGCAGTACTTC. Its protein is CASSLIVASGPHEQYF.

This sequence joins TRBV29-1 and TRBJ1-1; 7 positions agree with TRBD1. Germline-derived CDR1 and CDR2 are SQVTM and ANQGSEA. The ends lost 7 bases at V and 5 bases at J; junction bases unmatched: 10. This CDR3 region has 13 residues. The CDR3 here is CSGVPGQRTEAFF. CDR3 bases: TGCAGCGGGGTTCCGGGACAGAGGACTGAAGCTTTCTTT.

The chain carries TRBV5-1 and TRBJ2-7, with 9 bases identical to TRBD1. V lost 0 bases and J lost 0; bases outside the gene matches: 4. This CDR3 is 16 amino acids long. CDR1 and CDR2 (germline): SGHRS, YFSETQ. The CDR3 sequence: CASSLGTGVVSYEQYF. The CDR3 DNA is TGCGCCAGCAGCTTGGGGACAGGGGTTGTCTCCTACGAGCAGTACTTC.

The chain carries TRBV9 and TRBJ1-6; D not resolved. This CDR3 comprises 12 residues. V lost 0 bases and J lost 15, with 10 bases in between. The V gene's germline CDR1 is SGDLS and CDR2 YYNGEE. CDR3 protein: CASSVERDNLHF. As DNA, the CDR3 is TGTGCCAGCAGCGTAGAAAGGGATAACCTCCACTTT.

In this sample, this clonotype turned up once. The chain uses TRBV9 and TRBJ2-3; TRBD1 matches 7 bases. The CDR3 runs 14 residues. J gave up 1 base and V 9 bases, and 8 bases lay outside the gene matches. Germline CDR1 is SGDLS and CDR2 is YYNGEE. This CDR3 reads CATSGGVGTDTQYF. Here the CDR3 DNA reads TGTGCCACCTCAGGGGGTGTTGGCACAGATACGCAGTATTTT.

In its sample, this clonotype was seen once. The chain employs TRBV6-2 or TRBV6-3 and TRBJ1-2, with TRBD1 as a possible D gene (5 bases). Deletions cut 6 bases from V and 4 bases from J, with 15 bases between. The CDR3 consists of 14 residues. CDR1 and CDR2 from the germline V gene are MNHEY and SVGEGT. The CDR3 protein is CASRPPGRTYGYTF. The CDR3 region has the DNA TGTGCCAGCAGGCCCCCGGGGCGAACCTATGGCTACACCTTC.

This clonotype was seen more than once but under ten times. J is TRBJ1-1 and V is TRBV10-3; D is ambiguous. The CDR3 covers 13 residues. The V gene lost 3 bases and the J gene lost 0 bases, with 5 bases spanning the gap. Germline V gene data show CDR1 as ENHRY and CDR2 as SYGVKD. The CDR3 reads CAISEPLNTEAFF. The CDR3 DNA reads TGTGCCATCAGTGAACCCTTGAACACTGAAGCTTTCTTT.

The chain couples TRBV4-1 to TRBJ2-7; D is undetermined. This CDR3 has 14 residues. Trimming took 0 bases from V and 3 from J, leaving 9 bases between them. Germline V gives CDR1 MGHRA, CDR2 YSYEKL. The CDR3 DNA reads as TGCGCCAGCAGCCAAGAATGGGGAATCTACGAGCAGTACTTC. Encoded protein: CASSQEWGIYEQYF.

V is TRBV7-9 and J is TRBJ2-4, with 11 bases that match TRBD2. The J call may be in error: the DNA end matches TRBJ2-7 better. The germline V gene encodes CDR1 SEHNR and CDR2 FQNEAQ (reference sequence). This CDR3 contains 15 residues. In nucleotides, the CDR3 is TGTGCCAGCAGCTTTCTAGCGGGAGGAACCTACGAGCAGTACTTC. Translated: CASSFLAGGTYEQYF.

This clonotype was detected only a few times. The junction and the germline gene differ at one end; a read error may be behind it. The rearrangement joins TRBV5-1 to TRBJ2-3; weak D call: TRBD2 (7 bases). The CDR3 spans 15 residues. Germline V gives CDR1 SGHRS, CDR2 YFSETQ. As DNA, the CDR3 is TGCGGCAGCAAAGAAGCGGGGACACCCACAGATACGCAGTATTTT. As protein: CGSKEAGTPTDTQYF.

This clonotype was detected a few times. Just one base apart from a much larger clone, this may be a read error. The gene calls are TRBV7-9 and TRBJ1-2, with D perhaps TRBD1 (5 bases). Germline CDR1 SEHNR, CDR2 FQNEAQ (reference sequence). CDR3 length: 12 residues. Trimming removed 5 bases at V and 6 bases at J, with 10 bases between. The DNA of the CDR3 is TGTGCCAGCAGCGGGAGAGGGGATGGCTACACCTTC. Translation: CASSGRGDGYTF.

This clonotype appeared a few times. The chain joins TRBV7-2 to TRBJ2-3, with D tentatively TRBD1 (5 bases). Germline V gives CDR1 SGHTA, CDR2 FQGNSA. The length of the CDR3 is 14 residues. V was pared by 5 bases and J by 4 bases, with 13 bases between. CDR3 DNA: TGTGCCAGCAGCCCCCGGGCAGGGTCAGATACGCAGTATTTT. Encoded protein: CASSPRAGSDTQYF.

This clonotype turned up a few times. In DNA, the CDR3 is TGTGCCAGCAGCTTACTCGGGGGGGCCGTCGGCAAAAACATTCAGTACTTC. Translating it yields CASSLLGGAVGKNIQYF. V and J are TRBV7-2 and TRBJ2-4, with 8 bases matching TRBD2. This CDR3 comprises 17 residues. V dropped 2 bases and J dropped 3; count of bases not matched to a gene: 9. CDR1 and CDR2 (germline): SGHTA, FQGNSA.

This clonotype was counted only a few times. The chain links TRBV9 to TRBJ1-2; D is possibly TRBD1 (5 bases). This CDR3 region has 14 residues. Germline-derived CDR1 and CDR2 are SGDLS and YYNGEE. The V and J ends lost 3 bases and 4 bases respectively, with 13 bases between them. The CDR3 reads CASSGTGTLYGYTF. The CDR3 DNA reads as TGTGCCAGCAGCGGCACAGGTACCCTCTATGGCTACACCTTC.

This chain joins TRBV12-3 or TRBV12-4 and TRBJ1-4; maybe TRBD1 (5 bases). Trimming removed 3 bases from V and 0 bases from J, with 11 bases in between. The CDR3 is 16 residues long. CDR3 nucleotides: TGTGCCAGCAGTTTTGGGACCCCTGCAACTAATGAAAAACTGTTTTTT. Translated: CASSFGTPATNEKLFF.